This note documents a single T cell receptor beta chain sequence. What it binds is not known. The sample is drawn from a study of chemoradiotherapy in HPV16-positive cancers. Study-wide points: HPV-specific T cells were functionally defined from only a couple of HPV16-positive patients. HPV-responsive T-cell expansion during chemoradiotherapy was linked to improved recurrence-free survival in HPV16-positive patients.

TCRdb's table, derived via immunoSEQ multiplex PCR, lists solely in-frame clones and lacks some. The sample includes about 7,600 clones, about four fifths of them seen just once. The sequencing here drew on blood, taken from a patient who underwent chemoradiotherapy. The receptor comes from a human donor with HPV-associated anogenital cancer.

The CDR3 reads CASSPDRARSEKLFF. DNA of the CDR3: TGTGCCAGCTCACCTGACAGGGCTCGAAGTGAAAAACTGTTTTTT. This rearrangement joins TRBV18 to TRBJ1-4; 7 nucleotides match TRBD1. With 3 bases clipped from V and 7 bases from J, the junction kept 8 bases outside the gene matches. This CDR3 comprises 15 residues. Germline V gives CDR1 KGHSH, CDR2 LQKENI.